Listed here are 30 T cell receptor beta chains from one sample, sequenced in a study of OX40 agonist ivuxolimab in advanced cancers. The repertoire was sequenced with immunoSEQ multiplex PCR; TCRdb's copy has only in-frame clones and lacks some. The table has nearly 50,000 clones, about 81% seen once. The sequenced sample was CD4+ or CD8+ T cells sorted from blood, obtained in a trial of the OX40 agonist ivuxolimab. Source of these receptors: an adult with an advanced solid tumor such as melanoma, head and neck, liver or kidney cancer.

The chain combines TRBV29-1 with TRBJ1-2; 9 bases are shared with TRBD1. The length of the CDR3 is 12 residues. With V trimmed by 7 bases and J by 6 bases, 6 bases remained unmatched. Per the germline V gene, CDR1 is SQVTM and CDR2 is ANQGSEA. As DNA, the CDR3 is TGCAGCGCCAACACAGGGGGCAATGGCTACACCTTC. Its translation: CSANTGGNGYTF.

The chain recombines TRBV21-1 with TRBJ1-2; the table's D call, TRBD1, was not checked against the DNA. TRBV21-1 is deemed a pseudogene. The CDR3 extends over 16 amino acids. The CDR3: CASSIPRDRGLNGYTF. DNA of the CDR3: TGTGCCAGCAGCATTCCCCGGGACAGGGGTTTAAATGGCTACACCTTC.

The chain couples TRBV7-2 to TRBJ2-2; 10 bases line up with TRBD1. Per the germline V gene, CDR1 is SGHTA and CDR2 is FQGNSA. The CDR3 is made up of 18 amino acids. The J segment lost 0 bases and the V segment lost 1 base, leaving 5 bases of the junction unmatched. The CDR3 DNA reads TGTGCCAGCAGCTTAGAATTTGGGACAGGGGCGAACACCGGGGAGCTGTTTTTT. This gives the protein CASSLEFGTGANTGELFF.

This sequence joins TRBV20-1 and TRBJ1-2; 7 bases map to TRBD1. Germline V gene lookup returns CDR1 DFQATT and CDR2 SNEGSKA (reference sequence). The junction had 5 bases not matched to a gene; V was cut back by 5 bases and J by 8 bases. The length of the CDR3 is 11 residues. The CDR3 sequence: CSAEGAGGYTF. The DNA of the CDR3 is TGCAGTGCTGAGGGGGCTGGGGGCTACACCTTC.

The chain links TRBV29-1 to TRBJ1-4, with 9 nucleotides matching TRBD1. Germline CDR1 SQVTM, CDR2 ANQGSEA. V was pared by 6 bases and J by 3 bases, with 5 bases of the junction left unmatched. This CDR3 comprises 14 residues. The CDR3 loop is CSVARDRANEKLFF. The DNA for the CDR3 is TGCAGCGTCGCGCGGGACAGGGCTAATGAAAAACTGTTTTTT.

The rearrangement joins TRBV11-1 to TRBJ2-7, with a possible D match to TRBD1 (6 bases). CDR3 size: 17 residues. V was clipped by 0 bases and J by 3 bases, with 18 bases between them. Germline loops: CDR1 SGHAT, CDR2 FQDESV (reference sequence). As DNA, the CDR3 is TGTGCCAGCAGCTTAGCCCGAATCACCAGGGGTTACTACGAGCAGTACTTC. Translation: CASSLARITRGYYEQYF.

In nucleotides, the CDR3 is TGCGCCAGCAGCCAGGAAGGACTAGCGGGTCCCTCTGGGGAGCAGTACTTC. Protein sequence: CASSQEGLAGPSGEQYF. This chain links TRBV4-3 with TRBJ2-7, with 11 bases fitting TRBD2. Germline values: CDR1 LGHNA, CDR2 YSLEER. The CDR3 loop spans 17 amino acids. V trimming: 3 bases; J trimming: 7 bases; junction bases outside the gene matches: 14.

By share of the sample, this clone is medium-sized. V gene TRBV14 combines with J gene TRBJ2-5; the D is unclear. This CDR3 spans 14 amino acids. Germline CDR1 is SGHDN and CDR2 is FVKESK. The V gene lost 0 bases and the J gene lost 5 bases, with 10 bases spanning the gap. CDR3: CASSQDVEFETQYF. CDR3 DNA: TGTGCCAGCAGCCAAGATGTGGAGTTTGAGACCCAGTACTTC.

The V call is TRBV6-5, the J call TRBJ2-2; 7 nucleotides line up with TRBD2. The J segment lost 6 bases and the V segment lost 0 bases, leaving 4 bases of the junction unmatched. The CDR3 is made up of 15 amino acids. The germline CDR1 and CDR2 sequences are MNHEY and SVGAGI. As DNA, the CDR3 is TGTGCCAGCAGTTACTCGATGGGAGGGGCCGGGGAGCTGTTTTTT. It codes for CASSYSMGGAGELFF.

This rearrangement joins TRBV5-1 to TRBJ2-5, with TRBD1 identical over 7 bases. TRBJ2-7 matches the DNA end more closely, so the J call is doubtful. The CDR3 sequence is 16 residues long. Germline lookup yields CDR1 SGHRS and CDR2 YFSETQ. The CDR3 coding sequence is TGCGCCAGCAGCCCCGACGGCGGACAGGCAAGCTACGAGCAGTACTTC. Its protein is CASSPDGGQASYEQYF.

This chain uses TRBV30 with TRBJ1-1; 7 nucleotides line up with TRBD1. Germline CDR1 is GTSNPN and CDR2 is SVGIG (reference sequence). V was clipped by 5 bases and J by 5 bases; unmatched bases: 8. This CDR3 region has 13 residues. CDR3 in DNA: TGTGCCTGGGAAAAACAGGGGTTTACTGAAGCTTTCTTT. It is translated as CAWEKQGFTEAFF.

This sequence joins TRBV5-1 and TRBJ2-3; TRBD2 agrees at 10 bases. Trimming cost V 3 bases and J 2 bases; bases outside gene matches: 9. Looked up from germline, CDR1 is SGHRS and CDR2 is YFSETQ. The CDR3 spans 17 residues. The CDR3 region is CASSWPIAGGSTDTQYF. Written as DNA, the CDR3 is TGCGCCAGCAGCTGGCCGATAGCGGGAGGATCCACAGATACGCAGTATTTT.

The chain joins TRBV5-1 to TRBJ2-7; the D gene is possibly TRBD2 (5 bases). Germline V gene sequence: CDR1 SGHRS, CDR2 YFSETQ. This CDR3 spans 14 amino acids. The germline V and J ends were trimmed by 0 bases and 0 bases, with 7 bases remaining between them. CDR3: CASSLDRDSYEQYF. As DNA, the CDR3 is TGCGCCAGCAGCTTGGATCGGGACTCCTACGAGCAGTACTTC.

The chain carries TRBV27 and TRBJ2-3; D gene unclear. Trimming pared 5 bases from V and 2 bases from J, leaving 5 bases between. The CDR3 consists of 12 residues. Germline values: CDR1 MNHEY, CDR2 SMNVEV (reference sequence). CDR3 residues: CASSPNTDTQYF. The CDR3 DNA reads TGTGCCAGCAGTCCTAACACAGATACGCAGTATTTT.

The gene calls are TRBV10-1 and TRBJ2-3; no reliable D call. This CDR3 comprises 12 residues. CDR1 and CDR2 (germline): WNHNN, SYGVQD (reference sequence). Trimming removed 6 bases at V and 5 bases at J, with 9 bases between. CDR3 nucleotides: TGCGCCAGCAGCCGGACCGGAGATACGCAGTATTTT. Translating gives CASSRTGDTQYF.

This chain links TRBV5-1 with TRBJ2-4; D gene unclear. This CDR3 has 13 residues. Germline V CDR1 and CDR2: SGHRS, YFSETQ. The V end lost 0 bases, the J end lost 7 bases, and 8 bases lay between the germline ends. CDR3: CASSLAPENIQYF. In nucleotides, the CDR3 is TGCGCCAGCAGCTTGGCCCCTGAGAACATTCAGTACTTC.

The chain recombines TRBV11-3 with TRBJ2-5; D may be TRBD2 (5 bases). The CDR3 is 13 amino acids. V lost 5 bases and J lost 4, with 11 bases in between. Germline V CDR1 and CDR2: SGHNT, YENEEA. CDR3 sequence reads: CASSRGLGETQYF. The CDR3 DNA reads TGTGCCAGCAGCCGAGGACTTGGAGAGACCCAGTACTTC.

The chain is built from TRBV27 and TRBJ2-7; possibly TRBD1 for D (5 bases). Trimming cost V 5 bases and J 1 base, with 15 bases left between them. Germline CDR1 and CDR2: MNHEY and SMNVEV (reference sequence). This CDR3 is 15 amino acids long. The CDR3 bases are TGTGCCAGCAGTCTAGGGGTAGTAGTGTCCTACGAGCAGTACTTC. This encodes CASSLGVVVSYEQYF.

The V and J genes are TRBV7-8 and TRBJ2-7; 8 bases align to TRBD2. The CDR3 has 15 amino acids. Trimming removed 5 bases from V and 0 bases from J; junction bases left unmatched: 6. The V gene's germline CDR1 is SGHVS and CDR2 FQNEAQ. The CDR3 reads CASSPTSGSSYEQYF. CDR3 nucleotides: TGTGCCAGCAGCCCCACGAGCGGGAGCTCCTACGAGCAGTACTTC.

The CDR3 sequence: CASSSSGNWDTQYF. In DNA form, the CDR3 reads TGTGCCAGCAGCAGTAGCGGGAATTGGGATACGCAGTATTTT. The chain recombines TRBV7-9 with TRBJ2-3, with 8 bases that match TRBD2. The CDR3 consists of 14 residues. Germline trimming cut 5 bases from V and 6 bases from J; bases unmatched to any gene: 7. Germline values: CDR1 SEHNR, CDR2 FQNEAQ (reference sequence).

This clone showed up just a few times. This chain connects TRBV6-5 to TRBJ1-5, with unresolved D. The CDR3 length is 14 residues. Germline V gene sequence: CDR1 MNHEY, CDR2 SVGAGI. The V and J ends lost 0 bases and 8 bases respectively, with 11 bases between them. The chain's CDR3 is CASSYSGSFEPQHF. Written as DNA, the CDR3 is TGTGCCAGCAGTTACTCAGGGAGTTTTGAGCCCCAGCATTTT.

The chain employs TRBV6-6 and TRBJ1-4, with D possibly matching TRBD1 (5 bases). This CDR3 has 14 amino acids. CDR1 and CDR2 (germline): MNHNY, SVGAGI (reference sequence). V lost 0 bases and J 5 bases, leaving 7 bases between the germline ends. The CDR3 sequence: CASSYSGGNEKLFF. The CDR3 region has the DNA TGTGCCAGCAGTTACTCGGGGGGAAATGAAAAACTGTTTTTT.

The chain has TRBV5-1 and TRBJ1-2; 9 bases map to TRBD1. The CDR3 spans 14 residues. V was clipped by 4 bases and J by 7 bases; unmatched bases: 8. Germline V lookup: CDR1 SGHRS, CDR2 YFSETQ. The CDR3 DNA is TGCGCCAGCAGCGACCCCGGGACAGGGAGTGGCTACACCTTC. Protein product: CASSDPGTGSGYTF.

This clone was observed once. The CDR3 spells CASSMWDRAGELFF. The CDR3 DNA sequence: TGTGCCAGTAGTATGTGGGACAGGGCCGGGGAGCTGTTTTTT. J is TRBJ2-2 and V is TRBV19; 9 bases line up with TRBD1. Germline assignment: CDR1 LNHDA and CDR2 SQIVND (reference sequence). The CDR3 loop spans 14 amino acids. The ends lost 3 bases at V and 6 bases at J; junction bases unmatched: 2.

V is TRBV11-2 and J is TRBJ2-1, with 8 positions matching TRBD2. Per germline, CDR1 SGHAT and CDR2 FQNNGV. The J segment lost 4 bases and the V segment lost 0 bases, leaving 8 bases of the junction unmatched. The CDR3 runs to 17 residues. The CDR3 DNA is TGTGCCAGCAGCTTAGATAGCGGGACCACTCTTTACAATGAGCAGTTCTTC. Its translation: CASSLDSGTTLYNEQFF.

On this clone itself: Additional DNA sequences in this sample encode the identical CDR3. This rearrangement joins TRBV7-2 to TRBJ2-1; possible D gene TRBD2, 6 bases. Germline CDR1 is SGHTA and CDR2 is FQGNSA. V was trimmed by 1 base and J by 8 bases, leaving 18 bases between them. The CDR3 is 16 amino acids. CDR3 nucleotide sequence: TGTGCCAGCAGCTTAGTTGGTAGCGGAGATGCTGATGAGCAGTTCTTC. Translation: CASSLVGSGDADEQFF.

This clone came up once. This chain connects TRBV5-5 to TRBJ2-2; D possibly uses TRBD1 or TRBD2 (5 bases each). This CDR3 is built from 15 residues. V was shortened by 3 bases and J by 0 bases, with 9 bases between the two germline ends. The germline CDR1 and CDR2 sequences are SGHKS and YYEKEE (reference sequence). CDR3 sequence: CASSWDLANTGELFF. The DNA of the CDR3 is TGTGCCAGCAGCTGGGACCTAGCGAACACCGGGGAGCTGTTTTTT.

This chain joins TRBV18 and TRBJ1-2; D remains unclear. The V gene lost 0 bases and the J gene lost 1 base, with 9 bases spanning the gap. The CDR3 is 15 amino acids. CDR1 and CDR2 (germline): KGHSH, LQKENI. Here the CDR3 DNA reads TGTGCCAGCTCACCACCAGGAGAACTTAACTATGGCTACACCTTC. Translation gives CASSPPGELNYGYTF.

The genes are TRBV7-2 and TRBJ2-1; 13 nucleotides align to TRBD2. The CDR3 totals 15 residues. The junction had 4 bases not matched to a gene; V was cut back by 5 bases and J by 6 bases. Germline CDR1 and CDR2: SGHTA and FQGNSA. Here the CDR3 reads CASSLGLAGVNEQFF. CDR3 in DNA: TGTGCCAGCAGCCTTGGACTAGCGGGAGTCAATGAGCAGTTCTTC.

This rearrangement joins TRBV5-1 to TRBJ2-7; tentatively, D is TRBD1 (9 bases). The V end was cut by 3 bases, the J end by 4 bases, with 26 bases between. The germline V gene encodes CDR1 SGHRS and CDR2 YFSETQ. The CDR3 contains 18 residues. Here the CDR3 DNA reads TGCGCCAGCAGCTCAAGGACAGGGGATGAGCGGGAGCTTTACGAGCAGTACTTC. This sequence encodes CASSSRTGDERELYEQYF.